Below are 22 T cell receptor beta chains sequenced from a single sample in a study of blood T cell repertoires in COVID-19. This table comes from immunoSEQ multiplex PCR, and its TCRdb copy is limited to in-frame clones, with some not included. The repertoire holds about 32,000 clones, with less than 95% as singletons. The material sequenced was peripheral blood. The receptor source for this set is a man in his sixties or seventies with active or convalescent COVID-19.

The chain recombines TRBV20-1 with TRBJ2-3; possible D gene TRBD2, 6 bases. V was cut by 3 bases and J by 4 bases, with 14 bases left in between. The length of the CDR3 is 14 residues. Per the germline V gene, CDR1 is DFQATT and CDR2 is SNEGSKA (reference sequence). Written as DNA, the CDR3 is TGCAGTGCTAGTCTTCGTGGCGGGGCAGATACGCAGTATTTT. Its translation is CSASLRGGADTQYF.

V gene TRBV9 combines with J gene TRBJ1-1, with D uncertain. This CDR3 comprises 14 residues. Trimming removed 0 bases from V and 1 base from J, with 7 bases in between. Germline lookup yields CDR1 SGDLS and CDR2 YYNGEE. The CDR3 region has the DNA TGTGCCAGCAGCGTAGGACCGGGGAACACTGAAGCTTTCTTT. Protein product: CASSVGPGNTEAFF.

V and J are TRBV6-6 and TRBJ2-7, with 7 positions matching TRBD1. Germline-derived CDR1 and CDR2 are MNHNY and SVGAGI (reference sequence). CDR3 length: 14 amino acids. The trim removed 4 bases at V and 6 bases at J, leaving 9 bases unmatched. CDR3 bases: TGTGCCAGCAGTTCTGAGACAGGGCGCTCCGAGCAGTACTTC. Translating it yields CASSSETGRSEQYF.

CDR3 region: CASSLAGTGGYEQYF. For the CDR3, the DNA is TGTGCCAGCAGTTTAGCCGGGACAGGGGGGTACGAGCAGTACTTC. The chain links TRBV28 to TRBJ2-7; 11 bases are shared with TRBD1. The CDR3 extends over 15 amino acids. The V segment lost 2 bases and the J segment 4 bases; nucleotides outside the gene matches: 4. From germline, CDR1 is MDHEN and CDR2 SYDVKM.

This chain connects TRBV24-1 to TRBJ1-2; D gene ambiguous. Trimming removed 1 base at V and 4 bases at J, with 9 bases between. The CDR3 length is 14 residues. CDR1 is KGHDR, CDR2 SFDVKD, per germline. The CDR3 nucleotides read TGTGCCACCAGTGATTTTTCCAGATCCTATGGCTACACCTTC. Translated, it gives CATSDFSRSYGYTF.

V is TRBV5-6 and J is TRBJ1-2; D is unclear. The germline V and J ends were trimmed by 5 bases and 0 bases, with 14 bases remaining between them. Germline CDR1 SGHDT, CDR2 YYEEEE. The CDR3 runs to 15 residues. The CDR3 DNA reads TGTGCCAGCAGAAGAAGCCGTCGAACTAACTATGGCTACACCTTC. This codes for CASRRSRRTNYGYTF.

In this sample, this clone turned up a few times. This sequence joins TRBV5-4 and TRBJ2-1, with 12 bases fitting TRBD2. The V segment lost 4 bases and the J segment 10 bases; nucleotides outside the gene matches: 9. Germline-derived CDR1 and CDR2 are SGHNT and YYREEE (reference sequence). This CDR3 region has 15 residues. The CDR3 region is CASSTLAGGPWEQFF. The CDR3 DNA reads TGTGCCAGCAGCACCCTAGCGGGAGGGCCATGGGAGCAGTTCTTC.

V usage is TRBV19 and J usage is TRBJ2-7; D not certain. Trimming shortened V by 5 bases and J by 4 bases, and 9 bases separated the two germline ends. The CDR3 loop spans 12 amino acids. Germline V gene lookup returns CDR1 LNHDA and CDR2 SQIVND (reference sequence). The CDR3 loop reads CASSPHRYEQYF. The CDR3 DNA is TGTGCCAGTAGTCCCCATCGGTACGAGCAGTACTTC.

This clone occurred a few times. This sequence joins TRBV10-3 and TRBJ2-2; possible D gene TRBD2, 5 bases. The V end lost 8 bases, the J end lost 2 bases, and 12 bases lay between the germline ends. The germline V gene has CDR1 ENHRY and CDR2 SYGVKD. The CDR3 runs 14 residues. For the CDR3, the DNA is TGTGCCATCGGCCGGCTAGCTAACACCGGGGAGCTGTTTTTT. It codes for CAIGRLANTGELFF.

V usage is TRBV6-2 or TRBV6-3 and J usage is TRBJ1-5, with 7 bases lining up with TRBD1. The germline V gene has CDR1 MNHEY and CDR2 SVGEGT. V lost 6 bases to trimming and J lost 2 bases; unmatched junction nucleotides: 16. The CDR3 loop spans 18 amino acids. The CDR3 spells CASSPRLGGALGNQPQHF. CDR3 in DNA: TGTGCCAGCAGCCCTAGGTTAGGGGGCGCCTTGGGCAATCAGCCCCAGCATTTT.

The gene calls are TRBV2 and TRBJ2-7, with TRBD1 identical over 7 bases. Germline CDR1 reads SNHLY; CDR2 reads FYNNEI. J gave up 0 bases and V 6 bases, and 8 bases lay outside the gene matches. There are 15 residues in the CDR3. CDR3 bases: TGTGCCAGCAGCCACGGGGACAGAACCTCCTACGAGCAGTACTTC. Its translation: CASSHGDRTSYEQYF. The full variable domain, its missing parts supplied by reference TRBV2 and TRBJ2-7, is EPEVTQTPSHQVTQMGQEVILRCVPISNHLYFYWYRQILGQKVEFLVSFYNNEISEKSEIFDDQFSVERPDGSNFTLKIRSTKLEDSAMYFCASSHGDRTSYEQYFGPGTRLTVT.

This clone was observed a handful of times. The CDR3 loop reads CASSSPGQGNLLGYTF. The CDR3, as DNA: TGTGCCAGCAGCTCCCCGGGACAGGGTAACCTGTTGGGCTACACCTTC. This chain links TRBV28 with TRBJ1-2; 9 bases fit TRBD1. Germline values: CDR1 MDHEN, CDR2 SYDVKM. The CDR3 has 16 residues. Trimming cost V 6 bases and J 8 bases; bases outside gene matches: 16.

The chain couples TRBV27 to TRBJ1-6; D is uncertain. The CDR3 totals 14 residues. In germline, CDR1 is MNHEY, CDR2 SMNVEV (reference sequence). V was cut by 4 bases and J by 8 bases, with 12 bases left in between. CDR3 sequence: CASSSVGRDSPLHF. CDR3 sequence (DNA): TGTGCCAGCAGTTCCGTCGGGAGAGATTCACCCCTCCACTTT.

The V call is TRBV6-2 or TRBV6-3, the J call TRBJ2-1; D is undetermined. CDR1 and CDR2 (germline): MNHEY, SVGEGT. V was trimmed by 6 bases and J by 5 bases, leaving 11 bases between them. The CDR3 is 13 residues long. CDR3 protein: CASSSLENNEQFF. The CDR3 coding sequence is TGTGCCAGCAGCTCCCTAGAAAACAATGAGCAGTTCTTC.

The chain joins TRBV2 to TRBJ1-2, with 7 positions matching TRBD1. With V trimmed by 4 bases and J by 4 bases, 3 bases remained unmatched. The V gene's germline CDR1 is SNHLY and CDR2 FYNNEI. The CDR3 totals 13 residues. CDR3 loop: CASSGGTAYGYTF. CDR3 sequence (DNA): TGTGCCAGCAGTGGCGGGACAGCCTATGGCTACACCTTC.

The CDR3 DNA sequence: TGTGCCAGCAGTTTCTACTCGAACCAAGAGACCCAGTACTTC. It encodes CASSFYSNQETQYF. The rearrangement links TRBV7-9 to TRBJ2-5, with D unresolved. CDR1 and CDR2 (germline): SEHNR, FQNEAQ (reference sequence). Trimming left V 6 bases short and J 0 bases short, with 11 bases between. This CDR3 comprises 14 residues.

The chain couples TRBV6-2 or TRBV6-3 to TRBJ1-2; D unresolved. Germline values: CDR1 MNHEY, CDR2 SVGEGT. Trimming stripped 2 bases from V and 0 bases from J, with 10 bases between. CDR3 length: 15 amino acids. As DNA, the CDR3 is TGTGCCAGCAGTTACGTCCCCTCTGCTAACTATGGCTACACCTTC. Translated, it gives CASSYVPSANYGYTF.

The genes are TRBV2 and TRBJ1-4; 7 bases are a match to TRBD1. The CDR3 contains 15 residues. CDR1 and CDR2 from the germline V gene are SNHLY and FYNNEI. The V and J ends lost 5 bases and 5 bases, in that order; junction bases with no gene match: 8. CDR3 region: CASSTQGGANEKLFF. CDR3 nucleotide sequence: TGTGCCAGCAGTACCCAGGGGGGAGCAAATGAAAAACTGTTTTTT.

The rearrangement links TRBV29-1 to TRBJ2-7; the D is unclear. Deletions cut 7 bases from V and 3 bases from J, with 10 bases between. CDR3 size: 11 residues. Germline V gene lookup returns CDR1 SQVTM and CDR2 ANQGSEA. In DNA, the CDR3 is TGCAGCGCCGGCCGGGTCTACGAGCAGTACTTC. Protein product: CSAGRVYEQYF.

This clone was observed a few times. The V gene is TRBV12-5, the J gene TRBJ1-1; 9 positions match TRBD1. The CDR3 is made up of 16 amino acids. J was trimmed by 6 bases and V by 1 base; bases with no gene match: 9. Per the germline V gene, CDR1 is LGHNT and CDR2 is FRNRAP. The CDR3 DNA follows: TGTGCTAGTGGTTTGGGACCGGGACAGGGTATCCCTGAAGCTTTCTTT. Its protein is CASGLGPGQGIPEAFF.

The chain combines TRBV20-1 with TRBJ1-2; no reliable D call. Trimming stripped 6 bases from V and 8 bases from J, with 13 bases between. Germline CDR1 DFQATT, CDR2 SNEGSKA (reference sequence). The CDR3 runs 11 residues. The CDR3 nucleotides read TGCAGTGCAGGCGGTGGAGGGGGCTACACCTTC. This translates into CSAGGGGGYTF.

This chain connects TRBV5-5 to TRBJ2-1; D is perhaps TRBD1 (7 bases). V lost 4 bases and J lost 2, with 13 bases in between. Germline CDR1 reads SGHKS; CDR2 reads YYEKEE (reference sequence). There are 15 residues in the CDR3. The CDR3 protein is CASSRQGLAYNEQFF. The CDR3 DNA sequence: TGTGCCAGCAGCCGACAGGGACTGGCCTACAATGAGCAGTTCTTC.